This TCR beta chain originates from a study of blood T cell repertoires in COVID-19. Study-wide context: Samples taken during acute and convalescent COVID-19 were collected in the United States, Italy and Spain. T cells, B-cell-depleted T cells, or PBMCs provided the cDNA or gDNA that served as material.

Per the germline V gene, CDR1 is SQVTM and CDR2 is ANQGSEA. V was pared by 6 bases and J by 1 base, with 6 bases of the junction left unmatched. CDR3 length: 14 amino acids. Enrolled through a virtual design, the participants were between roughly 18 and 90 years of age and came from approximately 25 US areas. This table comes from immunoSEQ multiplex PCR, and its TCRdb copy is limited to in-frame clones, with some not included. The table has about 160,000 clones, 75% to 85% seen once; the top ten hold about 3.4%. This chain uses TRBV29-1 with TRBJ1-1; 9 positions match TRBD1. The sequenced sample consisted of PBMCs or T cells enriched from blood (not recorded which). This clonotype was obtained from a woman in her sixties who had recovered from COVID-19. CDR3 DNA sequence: TGCAGCGTGATACCGGGACAGGGGAACACTGAAGCTTTCTTT. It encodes CSVIPGQGNTEAFF.